This T cell receptor (beta chain) was sequenced for a study of T cell changes during pregnancy in multiple sclerosis. Data came from immunoSEQ multiplex PCR; TCRdb stores just in-frame clones and leaves some out. In the table there are fewer than 50,000 clones, approximately 95% of which are singletons. Specimen: CD4+ T cells from peripheral blood mononuclear cells, collected in the third trimester of pregnancy. The receptor was isolated from a female donor with multiple sclerosis, enrolled in a pregnancy study.

In nucleotides, the CDR3 is TGTGCCAGCAGTTCCGGACAGGGTTGGATCACTGAAGCTTTCTTT. Amino acid sequence: CASSSGQGWITEAFF. The rearrangement joins TRBV6-5 to TRBJ1-1; the match to TRBD1 covers 8 bases. The CDR3 is made up of 15 amino acids. Trimming removed 4 bases from V and 4 bases from J; junction bases left unmatched: 8. Per germline, CDR1 MNHEY and CDR2 SVGAGI.